This paragraph reports one TCR beta chain. The antigen remains undetermined. CDR3 length: 15 residues. Per the germline V gene, CDR1 is MNHEY and CDR2 is SVGAGI. With 5 bases clipped from V and 8 bases from J, the junction kept 9 bases outside the gene matches. Autoimmune disease history or systemic immunosuppression excluded patients. The data are from a study of OX40 agonist ivuxolimab in advanced cancers. Background on the study: Patients receiving dose escalation had hepatocellular carcinoma, melanoma, renal cell or head and neck cancer. General study results and limits: Averaging showed that CD8+ T cells had more expanded clones than CD4+ did. Patients with a partial response at 0.1-3.0 mg/kg had among the lowest clonal expansion.

Profiling relied on immunoSEQ multiplex PCR, and the TCRdb table lists in-frame clones only, not all of them. The sample holds approximately 50,000 clones; approximately 80% are singletons and the top ten take over 2.5%. The receptor was isolated from an adult with an advanced solid tumor such as melanoma, head and neck, liver or kidney cancer. The V gene is TRBV6-5, the J gene TRBJ1-2, with 12 bases lining up with TRBD1. The sample was CD4+ or CD8+ T cells sorted from blood, taken in a trial of the OX40 agonist ivuxolimab. The CDR3 loop is CASSNPGQGARGYTF. The DNA of the CDR3 is TGTGCCAGCAGTAATCCGGGACAGGGGGCGCGAGGCTACACCTTC.